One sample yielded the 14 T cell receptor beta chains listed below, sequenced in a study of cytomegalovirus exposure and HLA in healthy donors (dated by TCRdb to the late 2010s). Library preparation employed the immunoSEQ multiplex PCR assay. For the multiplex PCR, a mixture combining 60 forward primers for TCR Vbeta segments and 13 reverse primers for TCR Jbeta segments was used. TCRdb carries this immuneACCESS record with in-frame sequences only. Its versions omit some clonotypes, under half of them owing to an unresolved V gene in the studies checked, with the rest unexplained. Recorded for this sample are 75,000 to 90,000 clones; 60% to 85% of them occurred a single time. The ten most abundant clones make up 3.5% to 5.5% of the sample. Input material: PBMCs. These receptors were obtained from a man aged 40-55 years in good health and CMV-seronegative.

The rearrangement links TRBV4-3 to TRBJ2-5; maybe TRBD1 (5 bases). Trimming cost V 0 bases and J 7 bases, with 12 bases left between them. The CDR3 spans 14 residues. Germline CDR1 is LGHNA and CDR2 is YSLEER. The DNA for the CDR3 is TGCGCCAGCAGCCAAGAGCGGCACACAGGGACCCAGTACTTC. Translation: CASSQERHTGTQYF.

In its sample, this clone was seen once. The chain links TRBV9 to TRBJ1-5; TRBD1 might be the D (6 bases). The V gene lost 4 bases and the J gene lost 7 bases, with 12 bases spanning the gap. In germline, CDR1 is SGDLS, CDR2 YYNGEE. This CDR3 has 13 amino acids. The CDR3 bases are TGTGCCAGCAGCCTCACAGGGCTCCAGCCCCAGCATTTT. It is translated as CASSLTGLQPQHF.

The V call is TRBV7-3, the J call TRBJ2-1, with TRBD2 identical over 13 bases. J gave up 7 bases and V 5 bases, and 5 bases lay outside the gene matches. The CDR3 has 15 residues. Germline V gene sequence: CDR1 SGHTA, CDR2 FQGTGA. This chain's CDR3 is CASSQTSGRFNEQFF. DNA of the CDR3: TGTGCCAGCAGCCAGACTAGCGGGAGGTTTAATGAGCAGTTCTTC. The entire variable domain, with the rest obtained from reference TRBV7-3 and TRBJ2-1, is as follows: GAGVSQTPSNKVTEKGKYVELRCDPISGHTALYWYRQSLGQGPEFLIYFQGTGAADDSGLPNDRFFAVRPEGSVSTLKIQRTERGDSAVYLCASSQTSGRFNEQFFGPGTRLTVL.

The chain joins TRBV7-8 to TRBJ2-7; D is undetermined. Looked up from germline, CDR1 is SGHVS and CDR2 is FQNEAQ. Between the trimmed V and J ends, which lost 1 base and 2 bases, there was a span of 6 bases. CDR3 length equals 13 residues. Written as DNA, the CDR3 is TGTGCCAGCAGCTTAGTAGTTACCTACGAGCAGTACTTC. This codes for CASSLVVTYEQYF.

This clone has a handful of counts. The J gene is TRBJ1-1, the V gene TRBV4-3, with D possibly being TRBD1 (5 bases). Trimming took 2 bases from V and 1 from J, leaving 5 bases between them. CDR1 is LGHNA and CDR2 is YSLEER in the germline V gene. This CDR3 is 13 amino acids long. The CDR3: CASSQTGNTEAFF. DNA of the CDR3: TGCGCCAGCAGCCAAACAGGGAACACTGAAGCTTTCTTT.

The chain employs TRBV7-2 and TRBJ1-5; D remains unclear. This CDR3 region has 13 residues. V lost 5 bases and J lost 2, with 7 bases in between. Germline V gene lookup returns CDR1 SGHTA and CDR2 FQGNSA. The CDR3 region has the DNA TGTGCCAGCAGCACACGGGGCAATCAGCCCCAGCATTTT. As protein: CASSTRGNQPQHF.

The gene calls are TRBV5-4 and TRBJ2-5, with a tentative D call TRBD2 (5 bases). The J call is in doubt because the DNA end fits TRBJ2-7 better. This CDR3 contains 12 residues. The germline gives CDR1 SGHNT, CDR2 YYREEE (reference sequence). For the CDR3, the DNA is TGTGCCAGCAGCTTACGCGGGTCCGAGCAGTACTTC. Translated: CASSLRGSEQYF.

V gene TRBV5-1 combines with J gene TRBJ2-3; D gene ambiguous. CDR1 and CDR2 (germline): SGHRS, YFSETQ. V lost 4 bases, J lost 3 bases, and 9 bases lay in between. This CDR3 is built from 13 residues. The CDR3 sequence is CASSPRLTDTQYF. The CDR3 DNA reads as TGCGCCAGCAGCCCTCGGTTGACAGATACGCAGTATTTT.

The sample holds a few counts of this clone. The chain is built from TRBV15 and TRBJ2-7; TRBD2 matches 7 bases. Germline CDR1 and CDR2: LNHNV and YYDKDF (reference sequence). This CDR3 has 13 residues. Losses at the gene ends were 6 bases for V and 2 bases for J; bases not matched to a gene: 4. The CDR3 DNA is TGTGCCACCAGGGCTAGCGGCGCCTACGAGCAGTACTTC. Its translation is CATRASGAYEQYF.

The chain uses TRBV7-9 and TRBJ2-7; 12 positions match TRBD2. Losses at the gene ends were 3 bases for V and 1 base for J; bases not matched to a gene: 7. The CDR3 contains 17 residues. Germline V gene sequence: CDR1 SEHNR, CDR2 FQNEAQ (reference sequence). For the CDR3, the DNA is TGTGCCAGCAGCTTTCCTAGCGGGAGGGCCGGGTCCTACGAGCAGTACTTC. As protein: CASSFPSGRAGSYEQYF.

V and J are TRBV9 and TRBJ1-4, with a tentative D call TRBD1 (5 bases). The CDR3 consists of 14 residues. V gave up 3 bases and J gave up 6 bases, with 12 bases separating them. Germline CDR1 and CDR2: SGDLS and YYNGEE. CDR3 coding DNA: TGTGCCAGCAGCGCACAAGACAGAGATGAAAAACTGTTTTTT. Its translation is CASSAQDRDEKLFF.

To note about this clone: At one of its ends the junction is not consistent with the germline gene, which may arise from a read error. For the CDR3, the DNA is TGCGCCAGCAGCCAAACTAGCGGCTACAATGAGCAGTTCTTC. The encoded protein is CASSQTSGYNEQFF. The chain links TRBV14 to TRBJ2-1; 8 bases match TRBD2. The CDR3 length is 14 residues. CDR1 and CDR2 (germline): SGHDN, FVKESK.

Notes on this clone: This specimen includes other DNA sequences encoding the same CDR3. The CDR3 protein is CASSPTGSSYNEQFF. CDR3 nucleotide sequence: TGCGCCAGCAGCCCCACGGGGAGCTCCTACAATGAGCAGTTCTTC. The J gene is TRBJ2-1, the V gene TRBV4-3; tentative D call: TRBD2 (5 bases). CDR1 and CDR2 (germline): LGHNA, YSLEER. V gave up 4 bases and J gave up 0 bases, with 10 bases separating them. This CDR3 is 15 amino acids long.

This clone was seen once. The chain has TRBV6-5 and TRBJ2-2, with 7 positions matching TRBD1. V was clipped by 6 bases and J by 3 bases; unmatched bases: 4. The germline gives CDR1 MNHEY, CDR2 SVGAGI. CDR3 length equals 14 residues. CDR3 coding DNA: TGTGCCAGCAGAGACAGGGAATACACCGGGGAGCTGTTTTTT. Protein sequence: CASRDREYTGELFF.